This TCR beta chain was identified in a study of T cells in Graves' hyperthyroidism and ophthalmopathy. Regions amplified from RNA transcripts were the TCR beta CDR3 regions. The HTBI primer set was used in a first-round RT-PCR of the TCR CDR3. TCRdb independently ran MiXCR on the multiplex PCR reads; one entry per CDR3 protein. The sample holds about 99,000 distinct CDR3 sequences, about 50% seen once. This clonotype has ten or more counts. The germline gives CDR1 DFQATT, CDR2 SNEGSKA (reference sequence). The CDR3 covers 14 residues. V lost 4 bases and J lost 1; bases outside the gene matches: 5. This TCR was sampled from a man aged 35-49 years with Graves' hyperthyroidism. This chain connects TRBV20-1 to TRBJ2-5; 8 bases agree with TRBD2. The sample taken for sequencing was blood. Written as DNA, the CDR3 is TGCAGTGCTACCCTACTAGCGGCCCAAGAGACCCAGTACTTC. This gives the protein CSATLLAAQETQYF.